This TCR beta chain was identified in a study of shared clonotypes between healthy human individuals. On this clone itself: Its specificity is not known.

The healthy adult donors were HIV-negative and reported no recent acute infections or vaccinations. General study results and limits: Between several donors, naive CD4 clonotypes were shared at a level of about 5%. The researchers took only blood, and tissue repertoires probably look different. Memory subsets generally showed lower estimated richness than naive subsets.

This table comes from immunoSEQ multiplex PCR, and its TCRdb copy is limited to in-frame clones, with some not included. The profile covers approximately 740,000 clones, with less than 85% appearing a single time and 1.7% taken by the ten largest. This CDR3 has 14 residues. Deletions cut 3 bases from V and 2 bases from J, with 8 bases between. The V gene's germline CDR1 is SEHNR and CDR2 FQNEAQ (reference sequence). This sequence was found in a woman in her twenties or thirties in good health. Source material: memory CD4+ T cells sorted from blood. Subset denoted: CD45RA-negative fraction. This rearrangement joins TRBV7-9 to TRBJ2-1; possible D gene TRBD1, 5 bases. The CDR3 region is CASSFDRTYNEQFF. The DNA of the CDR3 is TGTGCCAGCAGCTTTGACAGAACCTACAATGAGCAGTTCTTC.